Below, 17 T cell receptor beta chains from the same sample are listed, as sequenced in a study of Ad26.COV2.S vaccination and SARS-CoV-2 variants. Regarding treatment: some 19 received Ad26.COV2.S at low or high dose, single or two shots; 5 received placebo; per-sample allocation not given. Sample collection was performed on day 63 after the first vaccine or placebo injection. Data came from immunoSEQ multiplex PCR; TCRdb stores just in-frame clones and leaves some out. Of around 450,000 clones listed, 90% are singletons. The sequencing here drew on peripheral blood, taken in a trial of Ad26.COV2.S vaccine versus placebo. The receptor source for this set is a person aged 18-60 years who received the Ad26.COV2.S COVID-19 vaccine or a placebo.

The chain combines TRBV28 with TRBJ1-4, with no clear D. The CDR3 runs to 15 residues. V was clipped by 5 bases and J by 0 bases, with 10 bases between them. The germline CDR1 and CDR2 sequences are MDHEN and SYDVKM. The CDR3 DNA sequence: TGTGCCAGCAGTCCTGTACGCGCAACTAATGAAAAACTGTTTTTT. It is translated as CASSPVRATNEKLFF. The complete variable domain, with remaining parts taken from reference TRBV28 and TRBJ1-4, reads DVKVTQSSRYLVKRTGEKVFLECVQDMDHENMFWYRQDPGLGLRLIYFSYDVKMKEKGDIPEGYSVSREKKERFSLILESASTNQTSMYLCASSPVRATNEKLFFGSGTQLSVL.

The CDR3 region is CASSPGLAGPGELFF. Written as DNA, the CDR3 is TGTGCCAGCAGCCCCGGACTAGCGGGACCCGGGGAGCTGTTTTTT. V usage is TRBV5-4 and J usage is TRBJ2-2; 12 bases are a match to TRBD2. Losses at the gene ends were 4 bases for V and 6 bases for J; bases not matched to a gene: 4. Germline CDR1 is SGHNT and CDR2 is YYREEE (reference sequence). CDR3 length: 15 amino acids.

The chain uses TRBV5-5 and TRBJ1-4; 8 nucleotides line up with TRBD1. The germline gives CDR1 SGHKS, CDR2 YYEKEE (reference sequence). V lost 4 bases to trimming and J lost 6 bases; unmatched junction nucleotides: 8. The CDR3 runs 15 residues. The CDR3 region has the DNA TGTGCCAGCAGCGGCCAGGGGGCGCTGGATGAAAAACTGTTTTTT. Translating it yields CASSGQGALDEKLFF. Looking up the rest from reference TRBV5-5 and TRBJ1-4 gives the full variable domain: DAGVTQSPTHLIKTRGQQVTLRCSPISGHKSVSWYQQVLGQGPQFIFQYYEKEERGRGNFPDRFSARQFPNYSSELNVNALLLGDSALYLCASSGQGALDEKLFFGSGTQLSVL.

This clone was picked up one time. The V call is TRBV28, the J call TRBJ2-7; D unresolved. V was cut by 6 bases and J by 3 bases, with 15 bases left in between. The CDR3 sequence is 14 residues long. Germline V gene data show CDR1 as MDHEN and CDR2 as SYDVKM. CDR3 region: CASSSKIGLYEQYF. For the CDR3, the DNA is TGTGCCAGCAGCTCCAAGATAGGCCTCTACGAGCAGTACTTC.

This clone was observed a single time. V usage is TRBV29-1 and J usage is TRBJ2-2, with D hard to call. Germline loops: CDR1 SQVTM, CDR2 ANQGSEA. CDR3 length: 12 amino acids. V dropped 2 bases and J dropped 3 bases, with 4 bases sitting between them. The CDR3 here is CSVEKDTGELFF. CDR3 DNA: TGCAGCGTTGAAAAGGACACCGGGGAGCTGTTTTTT.

V usage is TRBV28 and J usage is TRBJ2-1; D is possibly TRBD1 or TRBD2 (5 bases each). This CDR3 is 13 amino acids long. Trimming took 5 bases from V and 9 from J, leaving 14 bases between them. Germline CDR1 MDHEN, CDR2 SYDVKM. CDR3 sequence: CASSDVGTGEQFF. The CDR3 nucleotides read TGTGCCAGCAGTGATGTTGGGACCGGTGAGCAGTTCTTC.

V is TRBV9 and J is TRBJ2-5; 8 nucleotides match TRBD1. Germline values: CDR1 SGDLS, CDR2 YYNGEE. This CDR3 contains 15 residues. J gave up 4 bases and V 3 bases, and 8 bases lay outside the gene matches. The CDR3 DNA follows: TGTGCCAGCAGCGAGTTCCAGGGGGCTGGAGAGACCCAGTACTTC. Protein sequence: CASSEFQGAGETQYF.

The chain couples TRBV5-6 to TRBJ2-1; D not resolved. Trimming took 0 bases from V and 0 from J, leaving 7 bases between them. The CDR3 length is 15 residues. Germline lookup yields CDR1 SGHDT and CDR2 YYEEEE. The CDR3 region is CASSLVANSYNEQFF. In nucleotides, the CDR3 is TGTGCCAGCAGCTTGGTGGCAAACTCCTACAATGAGCAGTTCTTC. The full variable domain, in which reference TRBV5-6 and TRBJ2-1 provide the parts outside the CDR3, is DAGVTQSPTHLIKTRGQQVTLRCSPKSGHDTVSWYQQALGQGPQFIFQYYEEEERQRGNFPDRFSGHQFPNYSSELNVNALLLGDSALYLCASSLVANSYNEQFFGPGTRLTVL.

V usage is TRBV19 and J usage is TRBJ1-1, with D maybe TRBD1 (5 bases). The germline V gene encodes CDR1 LNHDA and CDR2 SQIVND (reference sequence). This CDR3 is 15 amino acids long. V was clipped by 1 base and J by 1 base, with 10 bases between them. The CDR3 is CASSIAAGRNTEAFF. The CDR3 DNA reads as TGTGCCAGTAGTATAGCGGCGGGGCGGAACACTGAAGCTTTCTTT.

In nucleotides, the CDR3 is TGCGCCAGCAGCCAAGATTCGGACAGCTCCTACGAGCAGTACTTC. It encodes CASSQDSDSSYEQYF. The genes are TRBV4-3 and TRBJ2-7, with a weak D call TRBD1 (6 bases). This CDR3 contains 15 residues. In germline, CDR1 is LGHNA, CDR2 YSLEER. Trimming left V 0 bases short and J 0 bases short, with 9 bases between.

The V gene is TRBV6-2 or TRBV6-3, the J gene TRBJ2-1, with D possibly being TRBD1 (5 bases). Deletions cut 4 bases from V and 5 bases from J, with 9 bases between. The CDR3 is 13 amino acids. Germline lookup yields CDR1 MNHEY and CDR2 SVGEGT. CDR3 sequence reads: CASSWGRDNEQFF. For the CDR3, the DNA is TGTGCCAGCAGTTGGGGCAGAGACAATGAGCAGTTCTTC.

The chain has TRBV6-5 and TRBJ2-1, with TRBD1 as a possible D gene (5 bases). CDR3 length: 15 residues. The V gene lost 6 bases and the J gene lost 0 bases, with 12 bases spanning the gap. Per germline, CDR1 MNHEY and CDR2 SVGAGI. Here the CDR3 DNA reads TGTGCCAGCAGCTCTAGTAGGGGCTCCTACAATGAGCAGTTCTTC. Amino acid sequence: CASSSSRGSYNEQFF.

This clone came up once. The CDR3 is CASGLQTGVGTDTQYF. CDR3 bases: TGTGCTAGTGGTCTGCAAACAGGGGTTGGCACAGATACGCAGTATTTT. This chain joins TRBV12-5 and TRBJ2-3; 7 bases are shared with TRBD1. CDR1 is LGHNT and CDR2 is FRNRAP in the germline V gene. Trimming removed 5 bases from V and 1 base from J; junction bases left unmatched: 9. This CDR3 comprises 16 residues. Using reference TRBV12-5 and TRBJ2-3 for the parts outside the CDR3, the full variable domain is DARVTQTPRHKVTEMGQEVTMRCQPILGHNTVFWYRQTMMQGLELLAYFRNRAPLDDSGMPKDRFSAEMPDATLATLKIQPSEPRDSAVYFCASGLQTGVGTDTQYFGPGTRLTVL.

J is TRBJ2-1 and V is TRBV29-1; weak D call: TRBD2 (6 bases). Trimming left V 0 bases short and J 2 bases short, with 20 bases between. The CDR3 sequence is 18 residues long. Germline values: CDR1 SQVTM, CDR2 ANQGSEA. This CDR3 is CSVEDLESAREPYNEQFF. Written as DNA, the CDR3 is TGCAGCGTTGAAGATCTTGAGTCGGCTCGGGAGCCCTACAATGAGCAGTTCTTC.

There are a few counts of this clone. The chain is built from TRBV7-2 and TRBJ1-5, with D maybe TRBD1 (6 bases). V was cut by 1 base and J by 6 bases, with 7 bases left in between. This CDR3 contains 13 residues. Germline lookup yields CDR1 SGHTA and CDR2 FQGNSA. CDR3: CASSLEGGQPQHF. The DNA for the CDR3 is TGTGCCAGCAGCTTAGAGGGGGGTCAGCCCCAGCATTTT.

The chain joins TRBV28 to TRBJ2-1, with TRBD2 matching over 13 bases. This CDR3 spans 18 amino acids. Germline V gives CDR1 MDHEN, CDR2 SYDVKM. V shed 5 bases, J shed 0 bases, and the junction held 7 bases outside the gene matches. CDR3 protein: CASSPSGLAGTSYNEQFF. The CDR3 bases are TGTGCCAGCAGTCCTTCGGGACTAGCGGGAACCTCCTACAATGAGCAGTTCTTC. The variable domain in full, with the rest retrieved from reference TRBV28 and TRBJ2-1, is DVKVTQSSRYLVKRTGEKVFLECVQDMDHENMFWYRQDPGLGLRLIYFSYDVKMKEKGDIPEGYSVSREKKERFSLILESASTNQTSMYLCASSPSGLAGTSYNEQFFGPGTRLTVL.

This sequence joins TRBV7-9 and TRBJ2-4; 7 bases fit TRBD2. The CDR3 has 17 residues. Germline V CDR1 and CDR2: SEHNR, FQNEAQ (reference sequence). V dropped 1 base and J dropped 6; count of bases not matched to a gene: 12. The DNA of the CDR3 is TGTGCCAGCAGCTTAGGACTGGTCGGCGGGAGTTTAAACATTCAGTACTTC. This encodes CASSLGLVGGSLNIQYF.